This entry concerns a single T cell receptor (beta chain). The sample originates from a study of blood T cell repertoires in COVID-19. The V end lost 4 bases, the J end lost 5 bases, and 21 bases lay between the germline ends. CDR3 length: 17 residues. From germline, CDR1 is SGDLS and CDR2 YYNGEE. Sequencing used immunoSEQ multiplex PCR; TCRdb keeps in-frame clones, though not all of them. The sample includes 150,000 or so clones, approximately 84% seen only once; the top ten take 4%. The V call is TRBV9, the J call TRBJ2-2; possible D gene TRBD2, 5 bases. This TCR came from a woman aged 60-70 years with acute or convalescent COVID-19. Source material: peripheral blood. The CDR3 sequence is CASSPHSPSLVTGELFF. The CDR3 DNA follows: TGTGCCAGCAGCCCGCATTCCCCTAGCTTAGTAACCGGGGAGCTGTTTTTT.